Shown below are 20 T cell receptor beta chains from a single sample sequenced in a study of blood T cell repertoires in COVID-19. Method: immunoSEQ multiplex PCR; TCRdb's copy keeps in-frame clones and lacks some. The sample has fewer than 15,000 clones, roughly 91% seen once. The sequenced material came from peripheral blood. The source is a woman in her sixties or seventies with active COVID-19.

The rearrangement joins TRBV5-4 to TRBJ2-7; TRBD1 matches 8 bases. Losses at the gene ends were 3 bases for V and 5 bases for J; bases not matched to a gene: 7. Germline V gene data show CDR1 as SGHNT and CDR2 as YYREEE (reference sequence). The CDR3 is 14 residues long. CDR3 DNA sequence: TGTGCCAGCAGCTCCCGAGACAGGGGCCACGAGCAGTACTTC. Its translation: CASSSRDRGHEQYF.

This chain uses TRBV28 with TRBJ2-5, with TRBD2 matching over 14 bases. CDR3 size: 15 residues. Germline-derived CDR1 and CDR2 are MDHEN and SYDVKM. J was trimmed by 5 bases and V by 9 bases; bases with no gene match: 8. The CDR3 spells CASGTSGSLRETQYF. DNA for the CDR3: TGTGCCAGTGGGACTAGCGGGAGCTTAAGGGAGACCCAGTACTTC.

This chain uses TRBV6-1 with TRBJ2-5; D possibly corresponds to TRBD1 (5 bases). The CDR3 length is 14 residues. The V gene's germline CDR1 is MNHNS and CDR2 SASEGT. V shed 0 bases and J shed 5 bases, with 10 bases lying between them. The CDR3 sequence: CASSEAAGRETQYF. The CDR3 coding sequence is TGTGCCAGCAGTGAAGCTGCAGGGCGGGAGACCCAGTACTTC.

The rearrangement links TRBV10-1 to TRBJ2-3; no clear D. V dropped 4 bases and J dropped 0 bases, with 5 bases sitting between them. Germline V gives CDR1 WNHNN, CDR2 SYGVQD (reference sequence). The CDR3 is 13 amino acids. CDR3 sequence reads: CASSVSSTDTQYF. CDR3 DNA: TGCGCCAGCAGTGTGAGTAGCACAGATACGCAGTATTTT.

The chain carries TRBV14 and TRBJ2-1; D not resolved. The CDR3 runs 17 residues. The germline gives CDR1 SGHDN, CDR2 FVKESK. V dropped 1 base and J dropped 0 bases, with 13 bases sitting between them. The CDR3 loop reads CASSQGRSLSSYNEQFF. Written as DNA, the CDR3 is TGTGCCAGCAGCCAAGGTCGGTCGTTGAGCTCCTACAATGAGCAGTTCTTC.

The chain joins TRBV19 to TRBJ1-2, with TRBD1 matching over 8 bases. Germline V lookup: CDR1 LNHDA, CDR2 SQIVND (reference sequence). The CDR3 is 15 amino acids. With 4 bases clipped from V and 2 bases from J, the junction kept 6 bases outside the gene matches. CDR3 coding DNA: TGTGCCAGTAGTAGAAGGACAGGGACCAACTATGGCTACACCTTC. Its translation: CASSRRTGTNYGYTF.

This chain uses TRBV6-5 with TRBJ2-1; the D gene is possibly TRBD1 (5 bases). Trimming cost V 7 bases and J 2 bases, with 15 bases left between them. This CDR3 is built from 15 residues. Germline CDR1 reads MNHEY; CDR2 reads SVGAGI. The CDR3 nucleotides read TGTGCCAGCACCCTGGGGCCAGCTACCTACAATGAGCAGTTCTTC. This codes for CASTLGPATYNEQFF.

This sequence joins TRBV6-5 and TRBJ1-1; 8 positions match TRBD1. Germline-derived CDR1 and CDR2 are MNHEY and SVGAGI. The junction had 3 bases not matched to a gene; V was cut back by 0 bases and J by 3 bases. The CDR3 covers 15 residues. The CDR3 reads CASSYSDRADTEAFF. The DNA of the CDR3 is TGTGCCAGCAGTTACTCGGACAGGGCGGACACTGAAGCTTTCTTT.

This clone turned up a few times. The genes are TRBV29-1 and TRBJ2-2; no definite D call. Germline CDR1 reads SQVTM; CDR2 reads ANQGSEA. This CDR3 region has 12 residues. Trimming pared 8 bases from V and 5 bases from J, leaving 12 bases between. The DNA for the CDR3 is TGCAGCCTAAGACTTGGGACCGGGGAGCTGTTTTTT. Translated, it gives CSLRLGTGELFF.

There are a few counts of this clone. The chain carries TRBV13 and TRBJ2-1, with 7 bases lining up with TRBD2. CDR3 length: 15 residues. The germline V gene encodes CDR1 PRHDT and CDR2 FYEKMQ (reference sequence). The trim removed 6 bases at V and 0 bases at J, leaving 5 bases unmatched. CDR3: CASSLGRGSYNEQFF. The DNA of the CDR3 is TGTGCCAGCAGTCTTGGGAGGGGCTCCTACAATGAGCAGTTCTTC.

CDR3 DNA sequence: TGCGCCAGCACCGGGGGGGCCAAGGCCGGGGAGCTGTTTTTT. Protein sequence: CASTGGAKAGELFF. The chain employs TRBV5-1 and TRBJ2-2, with 8 bases identical to TRBD2. J gave up 6 bases and V 6 bases, and 7 bases lay outside the gene matches. There are 14 residues in the CDR3. CDR1 SGHRS and CDR2 YFSETQ come from the germline V gene.

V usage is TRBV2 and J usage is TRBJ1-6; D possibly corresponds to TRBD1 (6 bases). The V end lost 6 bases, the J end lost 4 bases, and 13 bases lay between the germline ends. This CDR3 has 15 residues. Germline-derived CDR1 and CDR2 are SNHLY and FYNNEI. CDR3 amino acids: CASSPTGVYNSPLHF. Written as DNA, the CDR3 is TGTGCCAGCAGCCCGACAGGAGTTTATAATTCACCCCTCCACTTT. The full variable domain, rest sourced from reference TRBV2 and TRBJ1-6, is EPEVTQTPSHQVTQMGQEVILRCVPISNHLYFYWYRQILGQKVEFLVSFYNNEISEKSEIFDDQFSVERPDGSNFTLKIRSTKLEDSAMYFCASSPTGVYNSPLHFGNGTRLTVT.

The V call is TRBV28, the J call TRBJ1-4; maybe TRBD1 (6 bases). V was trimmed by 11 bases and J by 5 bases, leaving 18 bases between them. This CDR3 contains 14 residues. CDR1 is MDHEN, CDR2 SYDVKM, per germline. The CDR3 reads CASKGGVMNEKLFF. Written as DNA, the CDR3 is TGTGCCTCCAAGGGGGGGGTTATGAATGAAAAACTGTTTTTT. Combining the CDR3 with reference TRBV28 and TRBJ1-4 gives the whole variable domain DVKVTQSSRYLVKRTGEKVFLECVQDMDHENMFWYRQDPGLGLRLIYFSYDVKMKEKGDIPEGYSVSREKKERFSLILESASTNQTSMYLCASKGGVMNEKLFFGSGTQLSVL.

The CDR3 nucleotides read TGTGCCAGCAGTGAACTAAACAGATTCAATCAGCCCCAGCATTTT. Protein sequence: CASSELNRFNQPQHF. V and J are TRBV6-1 and TRBJ1-5; D unresolved. CDR1 MNHNS and CDR2 SASEGT come from the germline V gene. There are 15 residues in the CDR3. Trimming took 2 bases from V and 3 from J, leaving 11 bases between them.

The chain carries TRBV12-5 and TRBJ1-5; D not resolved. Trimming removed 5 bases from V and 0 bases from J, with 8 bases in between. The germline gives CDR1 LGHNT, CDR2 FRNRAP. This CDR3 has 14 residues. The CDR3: CASGRGLSNQPQHF. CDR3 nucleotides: TGTGCTAGTGGTCGCGGACTTAGCAATCAGCCCCAGCATTTT.

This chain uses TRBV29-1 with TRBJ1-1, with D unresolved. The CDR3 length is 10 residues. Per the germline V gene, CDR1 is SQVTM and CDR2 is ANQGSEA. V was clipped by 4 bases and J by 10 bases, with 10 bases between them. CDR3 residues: CSVGTDVAFF. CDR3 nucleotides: TGCAGCGTTGGAACAGATGTAGCTTTCTTT.

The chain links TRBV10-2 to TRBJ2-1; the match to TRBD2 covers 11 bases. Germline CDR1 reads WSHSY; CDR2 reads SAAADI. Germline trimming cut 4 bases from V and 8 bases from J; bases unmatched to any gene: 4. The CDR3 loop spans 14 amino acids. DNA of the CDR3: TGCGCCAGCAGTGCTAGCGGGAGGAACGATGAGCAGTTCTTC. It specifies CASSASGRNDEQFF.

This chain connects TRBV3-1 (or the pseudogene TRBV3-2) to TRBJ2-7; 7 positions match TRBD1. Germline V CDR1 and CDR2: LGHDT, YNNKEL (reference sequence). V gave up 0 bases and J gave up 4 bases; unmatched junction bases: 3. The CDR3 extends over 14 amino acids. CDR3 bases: TGTGCCAGCAGCCAAGATAACAGGGGATACGAGCAGTACTTC. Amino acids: CASSQDNRGYEQYF.

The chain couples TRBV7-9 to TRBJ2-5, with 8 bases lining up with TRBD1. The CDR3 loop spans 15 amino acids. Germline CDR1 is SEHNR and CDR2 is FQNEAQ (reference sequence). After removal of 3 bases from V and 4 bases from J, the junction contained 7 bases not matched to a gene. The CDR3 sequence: CASSFYSQGGETQYF. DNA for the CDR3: TGTGCCAGCAGCTTTTATTCACAGGGGGGAGAGACCCAGTACTTC. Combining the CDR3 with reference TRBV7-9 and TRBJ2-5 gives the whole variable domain DTGVSQNPRHKITKRGQNVTFRCDPISEHNRLYWYRQTLGQGPEFLTYFQNEAQLEKSRLLSDRFSAERPKGSFSTLEIQRTEQGDSAMYLCASSFYSQGGETQYFGPGTRLLVL.

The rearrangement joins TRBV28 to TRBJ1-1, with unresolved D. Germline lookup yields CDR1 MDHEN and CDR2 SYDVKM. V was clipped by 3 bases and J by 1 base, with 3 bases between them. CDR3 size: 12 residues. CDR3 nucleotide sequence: TGTGCCAGCAGTTTGCGGAACACTGAAGCTTTCTTT. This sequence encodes CASSLRNTEAFF.